The rows below give T cell receptor beta chains drawn from one sample of a study of cytomegalovirus exposure and HLA in healthy donors. Only in-frame clones appear in the TCRdb table, and some are missing; sequencing was by immunoSEQ multiplex PCR. Of under 140,000 clones in the sample, about 80% were seen once. The specimen sequenced was PBMCs. The source of these receptors is a woman aged 55-70 years in good health and CMV-seropositive. The CDR3 runs from the conserved cysteine through the conserved F or W. The order of the fields is CDR3 protein, CDR3 DNA, J gene, V gene, clone size, D gene. A D gene is named only where the DNA matches it firmly. Part of the rows lack a size; the others show once, few, many or a class for expanded clones.

cdr3_aa: CASSMGLVYEQYF; cdr3_nt: TGTGCCAGCAGTATGGGACTAGTGTATGAGCAGTACTTC; j_call: TRBJ2-7; v_call: TRBV28; clone_size: .; d_call: TRBD2
cdr3_aa: CASSWAGTLRGTQYF; cdr3_nt: TGCGCCAGCAGCTGGGCGGGAACCCTAAGGGGGACCCAGTACTTC; j_call: TRBJ2-5; v_call: TRBV5-1; clone_size: .; d_call: .
cdr3_aa: CASSLWVPGSGNTEAFF; cdr3_nt: TGTGCCAGCAGTTTATGGGTTCCGGGGTCAGGGAACACTGAAGCTTTCTTT; j_call: TRBJ1-1; v_call: TRBV27; clone_size: .; d_call: .
cdr3_aa: CASSLRGTSGSYEQYF; cdr3_nt: TGTGCCAGCAGTTTAAGGGGGACTAGCGGCTCCTACGAGCAGTACTTC; j_call: TRBJ2-7; v_call: TRBV28; clone_size: .; d_call: TRBD2
cdr3_aa: CASSLGEGWWDSYEQYF; cdr3_nt: TGTGCCAGCAGCTTAGGGGAGGGGTGGTGGGACTCCTACGAGCAGTACTTC; j_call: TRBJ2-7; v_call: TRBV7-6; clone_size: .; d_call: TRBD2
cdr3_aa: CATQAGLGTGELFF; cdr3_nt: TGTGCCACCCAGGCGGGGTTGGGAACCGGGGAGCTGTTTTTT; j_call: TRBJ2-2; v_call: TRBV6-4; clone_size: .; d_call: .
cdr3_aa: CASSPNGDYGYTF; cdr3_nt: TGTGCCAGCAGCCCAAACGGTGACTATGGCTACACCTTC; j_call: TRBJ1-2; v_call: TRBV7-9; clone_size: .; d_call: .
cdr3_aa: CASSLELALRETQYF; cdr3_nt: TGCGCCAGCAGCTTGGAACTAGCTTTGAGGGAGACCCAGTACTTC; j_call: TRBJ2-5; v_call: TRBV5-1; clone_size: .; d_call: .
cdr3_aa: CAWGLTPAEAFF; cdr3_nt: TGTGCCTGGGGACTCACGCCGGCTGAAGCTTTCTTT; j_call: TRBJ1-1; v_call: TRBV30; clone_size: .; d_call: .
cdr3_aa: CASSRDRTLNTEAFF; cdr3_nt: TGTGCCAGCAGTAGGGACAGAACTTTGAACACTGAAGCTTTCTTT; j_call: TRBJ1-1; v_call: TRBV9; clone_size: .; d_call: TRBD1
cdr3_aa: CASSGRFGQEKLFF; cdr3_nt: TGTGCCAGCAGTGGTAGATTTGGACAGGAAAAACTGTTTTTT; j_call: TRBJ1-4; v_call: TRBV6-1; clone_size: .; d_call: .
cdr3_aa: CASSSAGADTQYF; cdr3_nt: TGTGCCAGCAGCTCGGCGGGGGCAGATACGCAGTATTTT; j_call: TRBJ2-3; v_call: TRBV5-4; clone_size: .; d_call: TRBD2
cdr3_aa: CASSSPRTGGETQYF; cdr3_nt: TGTGCCAGCAGCTCCCCCAGGACAGGGGGCGAGACCCAGTACTTC; j_call: TRBJ2-5; v_call: TRBV6-6; clone_size: .; d_call: TRBD1
cdr3_aa: CASSVEATLAGTYEQYF; cdr3_nt: TGTGCCAGCAGCGTAGAGGCCACACTAGCGGGTACCTACGAGCAGTACTTC; j_call: TRBJ2-7; v_call: TRBV9; clone_size: .; d_call: TRBD2
cdr3_aa: CASSPWTGAGYGYTF; cdr3_nt: TGTGCCAGTAGTCCCTGGACAGGGGCAGGCTATGGCTACACCTTC; j_call: TRBJ1-2; v_call: TRBV19; clone_size: .; d_call: TRBD1
cdr3_aa: CASSDASGEQFF; cdr3_nt: TGTGCCAGCAGTGACGCTAGCGGTGAGCAGTTCTTC; j_call: TRBJ2-1; v_call: TRBV6-1; clone_size: .; d_call: TRBD2
cdr3_aa: CASSSQDKNYGYTF; cdr3_nt: TGCGCCAGCAGCTCGCAGGACAAAAACTATGGCTACACCTTC; j_call: TRBJ1-2; v_call: TRBV4-1; clone_size: .; d_call: .
cdr3_aa: CASSLGTGYSPYEQYF; cdr3_nt: TGTGCCAGCAGCTTGGGGACAGGGTATTCCCCCTACGAGCAGTACTTC; j_call: TRBJ2-7; v_call: TRBV7-2; clone_size: .; d_call: TRBD1
cdr3_aa: CASSISTGAPYEQYF; cdr3_nt: TGTGCCAGTAGTATATCTACAGGGGCACCGTACGAGCAGTACTTC; j_call: TRBJ2-7; v_call: TRBV19; clone_size: once; d_call: TRBD1
cdr3_aa: CASSYSLPVNTEAFF; cdr3_nt: TGTGCCAGCAGTTACTCCCTACCTGTAAACACTGAAGCTTTCTTT; j_call: TRBJ1-1; v_call: TRBV6-5; clone_size: once; d_call: .
cdr3_aa: CASSEPGLAASYEQYF; cdr3_nt: TGTGCCAGCAGTGAACCCGGACTAGCGGCCTCCTACGAGCAGTACTTC; j_call: TRBJ2-7; v_call: TRBV6-1; clone_size: .; d_call: TRBD2
cdr3_aa: CASGLVGLRGVQYF; cdr3_nt: TGTGCTAGTGGTTTGGTGGGACTGAGGGGTGTGCAGTACTTC; j_call: TRBJ2-7; v_call: TRBV12-5; clone_size: .; d_call: .
cdr3_aa: CASTRGQARPNTEAFF; cdr3_nt: TGTGCCAGCACCCGAGGGCAGGCAAGACCGAACACTGAAGCTTTCTTT; j_call: TRBJ1-1; v_call: TRBV9; clone_size: once; d_call: .
cdr3_aa: CASSRDRVRETQYF; cdr3_nt: TGTGCCAGCAGCCGGGACAGGGTCCGAGAGACCCAGTACTTC; j_call: TRBJ2-5; v_call: TRBV5-8; clone_size: .; d_call: TRBD1
cdr3_aa: CASSSGTGINEQFF; cdr3_nt: TGTGCCAGCAGTTCCGGGACAGGGATCAATGAGCAGTTCTTC; j_call: TRBJ2-1; v_call: TRBV6-1; clone_size: .; d_call: TRBD1
cdr3_aa: CASSGWTGSNEKLFF; cdr3_nt: TGTGCCAGCAGTGGGTGGACAGGGTCTAATGAAAAACTGTTTTTT; j_call: TRBJ1-4; v_call: TRBV6-1; clone_size: .; d_call: TRBD1
cdr3_aa: CASGAGEYDTQYF; cdr3_nt: TGCGCCAGCGGGGCGGGAGAGTACGATACGCAGTATTTT; j_call: TRBJ2-3; v_call: TRBV5-1; clone_size: .; d_call: TRBD2
cdr3_aa: CASKPGQGSSQFF; cdr3_nt: TGTGCCAGCAAGCCGGGACAGGGTTCCTCGCAGTTCTTC; j_call: TRBJ2-1; v_call: TRBV2; clone_size: .; d_call: TRBD1
cdr3_aa: CASAWDRPYGYTF; cdr3_nt: TGTGCCAGCGCTTGGGACAGGCCCTATGGCTACACCTTC; j_call: TRBJ1-2; v_call: TRBV6-6; clone_size: .; d_call: TRBD1
cdr3_aa: CARGTGVAGELFF; cdr3_nt: TGTGCCAGGGGAACAGGGGTAGCCGGGGAGCTGTTTTTT; j_call: TRBJ2-2; v_call: TRBV6-1; clone_size: .; d_call: TRBD1
cdr3_aa: CASSLGREYLSHNEQFF; cdr3_nt: TGTGCCAGCAGCTTAGGGCGGGAGTACCTCTCCCACAATGAGCAGTTCTTC; j_call: TRBJ2-1; v_call: TRBV11-1; clone_size: .; d_call: TRBD2
cdr3_aa: CASSASWRGNTGNTIYF; cdr3_nt: TGTGCCAGCAGCGCATCCTGGAGGGGAAATACTGGAAACACCATATATTTT; j_call: TRBJ1-3; v_call: TRBV9; clone_size: once; d_call: .
cdr3_aa: CASSLGGAGVREQFF; cdr3_nt: TGTGCCAGCAGCTTAGGTGGTGCGGGAGTCCGTGAGCAGTTCTTC; j_call: TRBJ2-1; v_call: TRBV11-3; clone_size: .; d_call: TRBD2
cdr3_aa: CASNPTGYGQPQHF; cdr3_nt: TGCGCCAGCAACCCGACAGGGTACGGTCAGCCCCAGCATTTT; j_call: TRBJ1-5; v_call: TRBV10-2; clone_size: .; d_call: TRBD1
cdr3_aa: CASSLAPLADGTGELFF; cdr3_nt: TGCGCCAGCAGCTTGGCCCCTCTAGCGGACGGCACCGGGGAGCTGTTTTTT; j_call: TRBJ2-2; v_call: TRBV5-1; clone_size: .; d_call: TRBD2
cdr3_aa: CASSPWTGNEQYF; cdr3_nt: TGTGCCAGCAGTCCCTGGACAGGGAACGAGCAGTACTTC; j_call: TRBJ2-7; v_call: TRBV6-5; clone_size: .; d_call: TRBD1
cdr3_aa: CASSFSGSVYEQYF; cdr3_nt: TGCGCCAGCAGCTTCAGCGGGAGTGTATACGAGCAGTACTTC; j_call: TRBJ2-7; v_call: TRBV5-1; clone_size: .; d_call: TRBD2
cdr3_aa: CASSQAGGNTEAFF; cdr3_nt: TGCGCCAGCAGCCAAGCCGGCGGAAACACTGAAGCTTTCTTT; j_call: TRBJ1-1; v_call: TRBV4-1; clone_size: .; d_call: .
cdr3_aa: CASSPNREGGYTF; cdr3_nt: TGTGCCAGCAGTCCTAACAGGGAGGGCGGCTACACCTTC; j_call: TRBJ1-2; v_call: TRBV2; clone_size: .; d_call: .
cdr3_aa: CASGLAGAYEQYF; cdr3_nt: TGTGCCTCAGGGTTAGCGGGAGCGTACGAGCAGTACTTC; j_call: TRBJ2-7; v_call: TRBV6-1; clone_size: .; d_call: TRBD2
cdr3_aa: CASSQGQGSYEQYF; cdr3_nt: TGCGCCAGCAGCCAAGGGCAGGGTTCCTACGAGCAGTACTTC; j_call: TRBJ2-7; v_call: TRBV4-1; clone_size: few; d_call: .
cdr3_aa: CASRGDSYGYTF; cdr3_nt: TGTGCCAGCAGAGGGGACAGCTATGGCTACACCTTC; j_call: TRBJ1-2; v_call: TRBV2; clone_size: .; d_call: TRBD1
cdr3_aa: CASSFTGEETQYF; cdr3_nt: TGTGCCAGCAGCTTCACAGGAGAAGAGACCCAGTACTTC; j_call: TRBJ2-5; v_call: TRBV11-2; clone_size: once; d_call: .
cdr3_aa: CASSIRGPAYEQYF; cdr3_nt: TGTGCCAGTAGTATTAGGGGGCCAGCCTACGAGCAGTACTTC; j_call: TRBJ2-7; v_call: TRBV19; clone_size: .; d_call: TRBD1
cdr3_aa: CASSEAQGGGYGYTF; cdr3_nt: TGTGCCAGCAGTGAAGCGCAGGGGGGAGGCTATGGCTACACCTTC; j_call: TRBJ1-2; v_call: TRBV6-1; clone_size: .; d_call: TRBD1
cdr3_aa: CASSRKQVGEQYF; cdr3_nt: TGTGCCAGCAGCCGAAAACAGGTCGGCGAGCAGTACTTC; j_call: TRBJ2-7; v_call: TRBV7-9; clone_size: .; d_call: .
cdr3_aa: CASIAGQGSGYTF; cdr3_nt: TGTGCCAGCATCGCAGGACAGGGCTCTGGCTACACCTTC; j_call: TRBJ1-2; v_call: TRBV2; clone_size: .; d_call: TRBD1
cdr3_aa: CASSLGQGTEAFF; cdr3_nt: TGTGCCAGCAGTCTTGGACAGGGGACTGAAGCTTTCTTT; j_call: TRBJ1-1; v_call: TRBV28; clone_size: .; d_call: TRBD1
cdr3_aa: CASALTREGEQFF; cdr3_nt: TGTGCTAGTGCCCTGACGCGGGAGGGTGAGCAGTTCTTC; j_call: TRBJ2-1; v_call: TRBV12-5; clone_size: .; d_call: TRBD2
cdr3_aa: CASSHTRDRGFLFDGYTF; cdr3_nt: TGTGCCAGCAGCCACACGCGGGACAGGGGGTTCCTCTTTGATGGCTACACCTTC; j_call: TRBJ1-2; v_call: TRBV5-8; clone_size: .; d_call: TRBD1
cdr3_aa: CASSFGTELNTEAFF; cdr3_nt: TGTGCCAGCAGTTTCGGGACAGAATTGAACACTGAAGCTTTCTTT; j_call: TRBJ1-1; v_call: TRBV27; clone_size: .; d_call: TRBD1
cdr3_aa: CSARDYSEAFF; cdr3_nt: TGCAGTGCTAGAGACTATTCTGAAGCTTTCTTT; j_call: TRBJ1-1; v_call: TRBV20-1; clone_size: .; d_call: .
cdr3_aa: CATSRDNRTPQETQYF; cdr3_nt: TGTGCCACCAGCAGAGATAACAGGACACCCCAAGAGACCCAGTACTTC; j_call: TRBJ2-5; v_call: TRBV15; clone_size: .; d_call: .
cdr3_aa: CASPASGPTRWGTDTQYF; cdr3_nt: TGTGCCAGCCCAGCTAGCGGGCCCACCCGGTGGGGCACAGATACGCAGTATTTT; j_call: TRBJ2-3; v_call: TRBV27; clone_size: once; d_call: TRBD2
cdr3_aa: CASSLLRQGATNEKLFF; cdr3_nt: TGCGCCAGCAGCCTACTCCGCCAGGGGGCCACAAATGAAAAACTGTTTTTT; j_call: TRBJ1-4; v_call: TRBV4-1; clone_size: .; d_call: TRBD1
cdr3_aa: CASSPIEGEDTQYF; cdr3_nt: TGTGCCAGCAGCCCTATCGAGGGAGAAGATACGCAGTATTTT; j_call: TRBJ2-3; v_call: TRBV7-9; clone_size: .; d_call: .
cdr3_aa: CASSSGLHSQHTDTQYF; cdr3_nt: TGCGCCAGCAGCTCAGGGCTCCACAGCCAACACACAGATACGCAGTATTTT; j_call: TRBJ2-3; v_call: TRBV5-1; clone_size: .; d_call: .
cdr3_aa: CATIRTGVANYGYTF; cdr3_nt: TGTGCCACAATACGAACGGGGGTAGCTAACTATGGCTACACCTTC; j_call: TRBJ1-2; v_call: TRBV6-5; clone_size: .; d_call: .